This TCR beta chain was recorded in a study of beta chain features in type 1 diabetes (dated by TCRdb to the late 2010s). Some background on the complete study: Mean age, gender distribution, total cell number and subset yield did not differ between patients and healthy donors. A total of about 100 million sorted cells were examined across all samples, and RNA yield correlated strongly with the number of cells per subset. In the study, TCRB repertoires of sorted circulating CD4+ T cell subsets from recently diagnosed type 1 diabetes patients were compared with those of matched healthy donors. Regulatory and stem cell-like memory subsets were obtained from only 8 patients and roughly 8 healthy donors, while naive and central memory subsets were obtained from all 30 or so donors.

Points on this clone: Its antigen is unknown. No base quality values were provided; no much bigger clone lies one nucleotide off.

The junction shows trimming of 2 bases on V and 2 bases on J, plus 25 bases between the germline ends. The CDR1 and CDR2 encoded by the germline V gene (reference sequence) are GTSNPN and SVGIG. The CDR3 goes from the cysteine to the phenylalanine over 18 residues. Only the CDR3 DNA stays, 54 bases, in frame from base 1. The entire amount of isolated RNA was reverse transcribed using the High Capacity cDNA Reverse Transcription Kit, so the sequenced TCRB transcripts were expressed ones. Deep immunoSEQ sequencing was performed on naive, central memory and regulatory T cell samples, with an average of around 3.5 million total reads per sample. Sorted cells were lysed in RLT buffer and RNA was extracted with DNase-treated RNeasy Micro or Mini kits, depending on cell number. To prevent cross-contamination, every cell subset was processed on its own, while patient and healthy donor samples were processed together. The immunoSEQ multiplex PCR was used to amplify TCRB sequences from cDNA, yielding 87-bp fragments that span the CDR3 region. Amplicons were sequenced on the Illumina HiSeq platform. In the source study's methods: PCR bias was computationally corrected using synthetic template baselines, reads within Hamming distance 2 were collapsed, and singletons that could not be merged were discarded. Reads were aligned against IMGT to assign V, D and J genes, CDR3 length and insertions or deletions at six rearrangement sites. Within each subset, clonotype counts were normalized to the number of sorted cells before true diversity and Gini coefficients were calculated with the tcR R package. The overlap coefficient, calculated on TCRB nucleotide sequences, was used to quantify repertoire sharing. TCRdb's version of the immuneACCESS table is confined to in-frame rearrangements and falls short of the full clone set. An unresolved V gene accounts for under half of the shortfall where checked; the remainder is of unknown origin. V, J and clone size were drawn from that table, and D and trimming were deduced from the DNA. The sample profile shows roughly 290,000 clones; 7% to 9% of them were found once. About 0.93% of the sample lies in the top ten.

The study at large found these results: Naive, central memory and regulatory TCRB repertoires appeared to be more similar among patients than among healthy donors. Because small numbers of individuals were included in the HLA sub-analyses, any influence of HLA type on TCRB rearrangement was left unresolved. PCR might favor shorter templates, but patient and control samples were amplified and corrected together, so any skew would affect both groups equally. A moderate but significant shortening of TCRB CDR3 length was observed in type 1 diabetes patients in all four CD4+ subsets. At VDJ recombination sites, patients with type 1 diabetes made fewer insertions and deleted more nucleotides, a pattern implying thymic rearrangement abnormalities. Sequencing cDNA rather than genomic DNA could over-represent highly expressing activated cells, although activation and CD3 levels did not differ between groups.

A single peripheral blood draw of approximately 120 mL on average was collected from each donor into heparinised tubes. Using a panel that included CD45RO, CCR7, CD25, CD127, CD95 and CD27, naive, central memory, regulatory and stem cell-like memory CD4+ T cells were sorted on a BD FACSAria II. Every sorted population had a purity above 98%. PBMCs were separated immediately by Lymphoprep density gradient centrifugation and were stained directly, without being cultured. Samples were stained and sorted in pairs, with one healthy donor and one patient per experiment, so that batch effects were minimized.

This receptor chain uses TRBV30 and TRBJ2-7; there is no confident call for the D gene. Sequencing used central memory CD4+ T cells from blood. The clonotype comes from a young woman in good health. CDR3 reads: CAWSSRMSFVGNPYEQYF. The sequenced DNA is TGTGCCTGGAGTAGTAGGATGTCATTTGTCGGAAACCCCTACGAGCAGTACTTC.